The 13 T cell receptor beta chains below were found in one sample sequenced in a study of Graves' ophthalmopathy and Graves' hyperthyroidism. The authors amplified TCR beta CDR3 regions, and they did so from RNA transcripts for repertoire sequencing. HTBI primers primed a first-round RT-PCR, and a second-round multiplex PCR followed. In TCRdb, the multiplex PCR reads were re-called with MiXCR into one record per CDR3 protein. The data contain some 240,000 distinct CDR3 sequences, around 42% of them singletons. Sequences were obtained from peripheral blood. Receptors originate from an adult man with Graves' ophthalmopathy.

J is TRBJ2-5 and V is TRBV12-3 or TRBV12-4; 16 bases line up with TRBD2. CDR3 length: 16 amino acids. Trimming at V came to 5 bases and at J to 5 bases, leaving 5 bases not matched to a gene. The CDR3 nucleotides are TGTGCCAGCAGTCCCGGGACTAGCGGGGGGGAGGAGACCCAGTACTTC. It codes for CASSPGTSGGEETQYF.

The chain couples TRBV24-1 to TRBJ2-5; 7 nucleotides align to TRBD1. Losses at the gene ends were 4 bases for V and 0 bases for J; bases not matched to a gene: 4. The CDR3 runs 15 residues. Per germline, CDR1 KGHDR and CDR2 SFDVKD. CDR3 nucleotides: TGTGCCACCAGTGAAGGCAGGGGGTACCAAGAGACCCAGTACTTC. Its protein product is CATSEGRGYQETQYF.

The chain recombines TRBV7-9 with TRBJ2-5; D assignment may be TRBD1 or TRBD2 (6 bases each). Trimming removed 5 bases at V and 5 bases at J, with 15 bases between. The CDR3 is made up of 14 amino acids. CDR1 SEHNR and CDR2 FQNEAQ come from the germline V gene (reference sequence). The CDR3 DNA follows: TGTGCCAGCAGCGTCTGGGGGGCGATTGAGACCCAGTACTTC. Residues: CASSVWGAIETQYF.

This clonotype has a handful of counts. The rearrangement joins TRBV27 to TRBJ1-2, with D possibly TRBD1 on 6 matching bases. The germline V and J ends were trimmed by 6 bases and 7 bases, with 15 bases remaining between them. CDR3 length equals 13 residues. Germline lookup yields CDR1 MNHEY and CDR2 SMNVEV (reference sequence). The CDR3 protein is CASRYRASTGYTF. The CDR3, as DNA: TGTGCCAGCAGATACAGGGCATCGACTGGCTACACCTTC.

The J gene is TRBJ2-5, the V gene TRBV5-4; 8 bases match TRBD2. The V gene's germline CDR1 is SGHNT and CDR2 YYREEE (reference sequence). The CDR3 is 16 residues long. The V gene end was trimmed by 5 bases and the J gene end by 1 base; junction bases not matched to a gene: 10. CDR3 in DNA: TGTGCCAGCAGTTCCGTGACTAGCGCCTTCCAAGAGACCCAGTACTTC. Amino acid sequence: CASSSVTSAFQETQYF.

The genes are TRBV6-5 and TRBJ1-5; possibly TRBD1 for D (5 bases). Trimming removed 4 bases from V and 1 base from J, with 8 bases in between. CDR1 MNHEY and CDR2 SVGAGI come from the germline V gene. The CDR3 contains 14 residues. The DNA for the CDR3 is TGTGCCAGCAGTTCGGGACGGAGCAATCAGCCCCAGCATTTT. It specifies CASSSGRSNQPQHF.

This clonotype was observed a handful of times. This chain links TRBV2 with TRBJ1-1, with D possibly matching TRBD1 (5 bases). The ends were cut back, 7 bases at V and 0 bases at J, with 9 bases in the middle. The germline V gene encodes CDR1 SNHLY and CDR2 FYNNEI. The CDR3 is 13 residues long. The CDR3: CASTEGVNTEAFF. The CDR3 nucleotides read TGTGCCAGCACAGAAGGGGTGAACACTGAAGCTTTCTTT. The whole variable domain, filled in from reference TRBV2 and TRBJ1-1, reads EPEVTQTPSHQVTQMGQEVILRCVPISNHLYFYWYRQILGQKVEFLVSFYNNEISEKSEIFDDQFSVERPDGSNFTLKIRSTKLEDSAMYFCASTEGVNTEAFFGQGTRLTVV.

The V gene is TRBV7-9, the J gene TRBJ1-1; 8 bases match TRBD1. This CDR3 contains 18 residues. Germline CDR1 reads SEHNR; CDR2 reads FQNEAQ (reference sequence). The V segment lost 1 base and the J segment 1 base; nucleotides outside the gene matches: 11. CDR3 sequence reads: CASSLDLRQGAWNTEAFF. CDR3 in DNA: TGTGCCAGCAGCTTAGACTTGAGGCAGGGGGCTTGGAACACTGAAGCTTTCTTT.

The gene calls are TRBV2 and TRBJ1-2; D remains ambiguous. The V and J ends lost 4 bases and 4 bases respectively, with 10 bases between them. The CDR3 extends over 13 amino acids. Germline CDR1 SNHLY, CDR2 FYNNEI. The CDR3 DNA sequence: TGTGCCAGCAGTGTAACAGCCGCCTATGGCTACACCTTC. Translating it yields CASSVTAAYGYTF.

The chain uses TRBV12-3 or TRBV12-4 and TRBJ1-5; no reliable D call. The ends were cut back, 6 bases at V and 2 bases at J, with 8 bases in the middle. The CDR3 extends over 13 amino acids. The CDR3 protein is CASSPFGNQPQHF. DNA for the CDR3: TGTGCCAGCAGCCCCTTCGGCAATCAGCCCCAGCATTTT.

The chain is built from TRBV20-1 and TRBJ2-2; TRBD1 is a possible D gene (6 bases). Germline assignment: CDR1 DFQATT and CDR2 SNEGSKA (reference sequence). The V end was cut by 5 bases, the J end by 4 bases, with 17 bases between. The CDR3 extends over 15 amino acids. CDR3 protein: CSAPMRTASTGELFF. DNA for the CDR3: TGCAGTGCTCCAATGAGGACAGCGAGCACCGGGGAGCTGTTTTTT.

V usage is TRBV7-6 and J usage is TRBJ2-5; 8 positions agree with TRBD2. The germline gives CDR1 SGHVS, CDR2 FNYEAQ. After removal of 1 base from V and 9 bases from J, the junction contained 10 bases not matched to a gene. The CDR3 runs to 15 residues. CDR3 amino acids: CASSLGGGRGQPQYF. The CDR3 coding sequence is TGTGCCAGCAGCTTAGGCGGGGGGCGCGGTCAGCCCCAGTACTTC. The whole variable domain, filled in from reference TRBV7-6 and TRBJ2-5, reads GAGVSQSPRYKVTKRGQDVALRCDPISGHVSLYWYRQALGQGPEFLTYFNYEAQQDKSGLPNDRFSAERPEGSISTLTIQRTEQRDSAMYRCASSLGGGRGQPQYFGPGTRLLVL.

The chain combines TRBV29-1 with TRBJ1-1; TRBD1 aligns across 10 bases. Germline-derived CDR1 and CDR2 are SQVTM and ANQGSEA. J gave up 11 bases and V 7 bases, and 1 base lay outside the gene matches. The CDR3 sequence is 9 residues long. The CDR3 coding sequence is TGCAGCGCGGGACAGGGGGCTTTCTTT. Amino acids: CSAGQGAFF.